The T cell receptor beta chain under discussion was sequenced for a study of blood T cell repertoires in COVID-19. The overall study: COVID-19 samples, acute and convalescent, were from the United States, Italy and Spain.

Per the original data handling: Reference gene primer amplification gave estimated nucleated cell counts. This table comes from immunoSEQ multiplex PCR, and its TCRdb copy is limited to in-frame clones, with some not included. The DNA was the basis for D and trimming; V, J and clone size are from that table. The sample consists of approximately 300,000 clones, more than 85% of them appearing once. Participants were aged about 18 to 89 years from more than 20 US areas. Cohort 3 donors counted as recovered after two negative PCRs, clearance, or resolved symptoms. Trimming took off 5 bases at V and 6 bases at J, with 16 bases between the two ends. This CDR3 comprises 14 residues. Per germline, CDR1 MDHEN and CDR2 SYDVKM.

The receptor's source is a young woman who had recovered from COVID-19. The sequenced material came from PBMCs or T cells enriched from blood (not recorded which). The chain joins TRBV28 to TRBJ1-1, with D unresolved. CDR3 sequence reads: CASSPLIRNPEAFF. CDR3 in DNA: TGTGCCAGCAGTCCACTAATAAGAAACCCTGAAGCTTTCTTT.